This T cell receptor (beta chain) was observed in a study of blood T cells in healthy people across ages. The study, taken as a whole, reports: Diversity of TCR beta correlated strongly with naive T cell percentage. Naive CD4+ cells and diversity were both higher in long-lived donors than in aged donors.

This clonotype was observed a handful of times. Its antigen remains unknown. CDR3 length equals 15 residues. V lost 2 bases to trimming and J lost 7 bases, with 15 bases between them. A J-beta primer mix and a sample-barcoded 5' primer were used in a second PCR of about 7 to 12 cycles. TCRdb reprocessed the 5' RACE reads via MiXCR and lists one record per CDR3 protein. The sample consists of approximately 320,000 distinct CDR3 sequences, 25% to 30% of them appearing once. Sequencing was done on a sample of blood. The chain is built from TRBV12-3 or TRBV12-4 and TRBJ2-1; a possible D gene is TRBD1 (5 bases). This clonotype was sampled from a woman aged 70-85 years in good health. Written as DNA, the CDR3 is TGTGCCAGCAGTTTAATAGGGGTGGCAGGTAATGAGCAGTTCTTC. It codes for CASSLIGVAGNEQFF.